Presented here are 20 T cell receptor beta chains from one specimen sequenced in a study of T-cell reconstitution after alpha-beta-depleted transplantation in children. Unique molecular identifiers were incorporated during preparation of the TCRbeta library. TCRdb itself ran the PCR reads through MiXCR, one entry per CDR3 protein. Among roughly 120,000 distinct CDR3 sequences listed, 23% were seen once. Sequencing used PBMCs, mostly from graft donor cells, obtained 180 days after TCRalphabeta/CD19-depleted stem cell transplant. The receptor set was obtained from a male patient aged 2 to 9 who had a stem cell transplant for chronic granulomatous disease, so the T cells may come from the graft donor.

This clonotype was seen repeatedly, ten times or more. The V and J genes are TRBV12-3 or TRBV12-4 and TRBJ1-5; the D gene is possibly TRBD1 (5 bases). The CDR3 extends over 17 amino acids. The V gene lost 5 bases and the J gene lost 2 bases, with 19 bases spanning the gap. Written as DNA, the CDR3 is TGTGCCAGCAGTCGCGAACAACAGGAAGGGGGCAATCAGCCCCAGCATTTT. This gives the protein CASSREQQEGGNQPQHF.

The rearrangement uses TRBV12-3 or TRBV12-4 and TRBJ1-2, with 8 positions matching TRBD1. The CDR3 spans 14 residues. V shed 5 bases and J 2 bases; nucleotides not matched to a gene: 4. CDR3 in amino acids: CASSATGDNYGYTF. The CDR3 DNA sequence: TGTGCCAGCAGTGCGACAGGGGACAACTATGGCTACACCTTC.

This clonotype was seen ten or more times. The chain recombines TRBV5-1 with TRBJ1-1; D unclear. Germline CDR1 SGHRS, CDR2 YFSETQ. The V end lost 0 bases, the J end lost 0 bases, and 9 bases lay between the germline ends. CDR3 length: 15 amino acids. In DNA, the CDR3 is TGCGCCAGCAGCTTGGCAGGAGTCCTGAACACTGAAGCTTTCTTT. It yields the protein CASSLAGVLNTEAFF.

The genes are TRBV7-2 and TRBJ2-7; D is unclear. CDR1 and CDR2 (germline): SGHTA, FQGNSA. This CDR3 spans 11 amino acids. Trimming took off 8 bases at V and 3 bases at J, with 8 bases between the two ends. As DNA, the CDR3 is TGTGCCAGCGCCCTCCTCTACGAGCAGTACTTC. As protein: CASALLYEQYF.

The chain joins TRBV20-1 to TRBJ1-4; D is unresolved. V gave up 4 bases and J gave up 4 bases, with 4 bases separating them. CDR1 is DFQATT, CDR2 SNEGSKA, per germline (reference sequence). This CDR3 comprises 11 residues. The CDR3 nucleotides read TGCAGTGCTAAACGTAATGAAAAACTGTTTTTT. It codes for CSAKRNEKLFF.

This chain connects TRBV12-3 or TRBV12-4 to TRBJ2-1; D might be TRBD2 (6 bases). CDR3 length: 13 amino acids. V lost 4 bases and J lost 15, with 19 bases in between. CDR3 in DNA: TGTGCCAGCAGTTCCGCCCCGACTAGTACATTGTTCTTC. Its protein product is CASSSAPTSTLFF.

There are many counts of this clonotype. CDR3 coding DNA: TGCGCCAGCAGCTTGGCCGGGACGGCCGTCTCTGGAAACACCATATATTTT. It yields the protein CASSLAGTAVSGNTIYF. The chain links TRBV5-1 to TRBJ1-3; D may be TRBD1 (5 bases). V lost 0 bases and J lost 0, with 13 bases in between. CDR3 length: 17 residues. Germline loops: CDR1 SGHRS, CDR2 YFSETQ.

This clonotype has just a few counts. CDR3 DNA: TGTGCCAGCAGCCGACGTCGTTTAGAGACCCAGTACTTC. Its protein is CASSRRRLETQYF. V is TRBV7-3 and J is TRBJ2-5, with no clear D. The CDR3 length is 13 residues. Germline lookup yields CDR1 SGHTA and CDR2 FQGTGA. The V end lost 5 bases, the J end lost 4 bases, and 11 bases lay between the germline ends.

V is TRBV28 and J is TRBJ1-5; possibly TRBD1 for D (5 bases). The CDR3 has 14 amino acids. The germline V gene has CDR1 MDHEN and CDR2 SYDVKM. Trimming stripped 10 bases from V and 4 bases from J, with 17 bases between. CDR3 coding DNA: TGTGCCACCAAACCGGGGCATGAAAATCAGCCCCAGCATTTT. Amino acids: CATKPGHENQPQHF.

This clonotype appeared many times. The chain has TRBV7-8 and TRBJ2-5; D call uncertain. The CDR3 contains 13 residues. V dropped 3 bases and J dropped 5 bases, with 10 bases sitting between them. The germline CDR1 and CDR2 sequences are SGHVS and FQNEAQ. The CDR3 DNA follows: TGTGCCAGCAGCTTTGTGGGTACGGAGACCCAGTACTTC. Its translation: CASSFVGTETQYF.

This clonotype was recorded at least ten times. V and J are TRBV20-1 and TRBJ2-1; perhaps D is TRBD1 or TRBD2 (5 bases each). The CDR3 consists of 15 residues. Between the trimmed V and J ends, which lost 0 bases and 9 bases, there was a span of 18 bases. The germline V gene encodes CDR1 DFQATT and CDR2 SNEGSKA (reference sequence). The CDR3 reads CSARDKGLVGVEQFF. CDR3 DNA: TGCAGTGCTAGAGATAAGGGGCTAGTCGGGGTTGAGCAGTTCTTC.

Many counts were recorded for this clonotype. V usage is TRBV20-1 and J usage is TRBJ2-1; D might be TRBD1 (5 bases). This CDR3 spans 15 amino acids. Trimming took 0 bases from V and 8 from J, leaving 17 bases between them. The germline V gene has CDR1 DFQATT and CDR2 SNEGSKA (reference sequence). In DNA form, the CDR3 reads TGCAGTGCTAGAGATCGACAGACTCCCAGACATGAGCAGTTCTTC. Translation: CSARDRQTPRHEQFF.

The rearrangement links TRBV7-2 to TRBJ2-1; 14 nucleotides match TRBD2. The junction had 1 base not matched to a gene; V was cut back by 8 bases and J by 7 bases. Germline V gene sequence: CDR1 SGHTA, CDR2 FQGNSA. The length of the CDR3 is 13 residues. The CDR3 coding sequence is TGTGCCAGCGGGACTAGCGGGAGAAATGAGCAGTTCTTC. Amino acid sequence: CASGTSGRNEQFF.

V and J are TRBV15 and TRBJ2-7; possibly TRBD1 or TRBD2 for D (6 bases each). Per germline, CDR1 LNHNV and CDR2 YYDKDF (reference sequence). With 3 bases removed from V and 5 bases from J, the gap between germline ends came to 14 bases. The CDR3 has 14 amino acids. The CDR3 loop is CATSSGGTSNEQYF. In DNA form, the CDR3 reads TGTGCCACCAGCAGTGGCGGGACAAGTAACGAGCAGTACTTC.

CDR3 amino acids: CASSYGLAVEQFF. The DNA for the CDR3 is TGTGCCAGCAGTTACGGTCTAGCGGTTGAGCAGTTCTTC. V is TRBV6-2 or TRBV6-3 and J is TRBJ2-1; 7 bases match TRBD2. The germline V gene encodes CDR1 MNHEY and CDR2 SVGEGT. V dropped 2 bases and J dropped 9; count of bases not matched to a gene: 4. CDR3 length: 13 amino acids.

The chain combines TRBV9 with TRBJ1-3; 9 nucleotides line up with TRBD1. In germline, CDR1 is SGDLS, CDR2 YYNGEE. The CDR3 totals 16 residues. V lost 4 bases, J lost 2 bases, and 7 bases stayed unmatched. The CDR3 bases are TGTGCCAGCAGCTCGACAGGGGGGGGGCCTGGAAACACCATATATTTT. Encoded protein: CASSSTGGGPGNTIYF.

This clonotype has a count of ten or more. The chain combines TRBV29-1 with TRBJ2-7; 10 bases are shared with TRBD2. The V and J ends lost 5 bases and 4 bases, in that order; junction bases with no gene match: 5. Germline CDR1 and CDR2: SQVTM and ANQGSEA. The CDR3 has 13 amino acids. CDR3 coding DNA: TGCAGCGTTTTAGCGGGAGGCGATTACGAGCAGTACTTC. Amino acids: CSVLAGGDYEQYF.

This clonotype was seen at least ten times. The CDR3 sequence is CASSLYRGMETYEQYF. Here the CDR3 DNA reads TGTGCCAGCAGTTTATACAGGGGGATGGAAACCTACGAGCAGTACTTC. J is TRBJ2-7 and V is TRBV12-3 or TRBV12-4; 8 nucleotides match TRBD1. The trim removed 2 bases at V and 2 bases at J, leaving 8 bases unmatched. This CDR3 has 16 residues.

The chain combines TRBV5-1 with TRBJ2-7; possibly TRBD2 for D (5 bases). V was cut by 4 bases and J by 0 bases, with 11 bases left in between. This CDR3 has 14 amino acids. Germline V CDR1 and CDR2: SGHRS, YFSETQ. The CDR3: CASSKDGSSYEQYF. In DNA, the CDR3 is TGCGCCAGCAGCAAAGATGGGAGCTCCTACGAGCAGTACTTC. Full variable domain (remainder filled in from reference TRBV5-1 and TRBJ2-7): KAGVTQTPRYLIKTRGQQVTLSCSPISGHRSVSWYQQTPGQGLQFLFEYFSETQRNKGNFPGRFSGRQFSNSRSEMNVSTLELGDSALYLCASSKDGSSYEQYFGPGTRLTVT.

In nucleotides, the CDR3 is TGCAGTGCTAGAGGGGCTAGCTCTCAGGGAGAGACCCAGTACTTC. Protein product: CSARGASSQGETQYF. The chain joins TRBV20-1 to TRBJ2-5; D tentatively reads TRBD1 or TRBD2 (5 bases each). This CDR3 has 15 residues. Trimming shortened V by 1 base and J by 4 bases, and 16 bases separated the two germline ends. The V gene's germline CDR1 is DFQATT and CDR2 SNEGSKA (reference sequence).